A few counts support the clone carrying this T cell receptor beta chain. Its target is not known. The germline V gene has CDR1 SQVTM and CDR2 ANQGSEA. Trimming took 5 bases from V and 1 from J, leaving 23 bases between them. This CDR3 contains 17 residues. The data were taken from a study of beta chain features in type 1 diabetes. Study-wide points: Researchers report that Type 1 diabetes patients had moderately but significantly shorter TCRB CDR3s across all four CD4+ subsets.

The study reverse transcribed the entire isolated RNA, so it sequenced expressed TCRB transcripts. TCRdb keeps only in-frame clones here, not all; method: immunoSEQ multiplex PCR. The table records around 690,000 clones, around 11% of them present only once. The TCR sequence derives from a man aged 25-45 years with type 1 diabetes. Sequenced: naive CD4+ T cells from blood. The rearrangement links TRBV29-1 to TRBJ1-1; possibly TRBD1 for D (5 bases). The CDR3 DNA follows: TGCAGCGTTTGTGTATCGACAACAGAGGGGACGAACACTGAAGCTTTCTTT. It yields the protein CSVCVSTTEGTNTEAFF.